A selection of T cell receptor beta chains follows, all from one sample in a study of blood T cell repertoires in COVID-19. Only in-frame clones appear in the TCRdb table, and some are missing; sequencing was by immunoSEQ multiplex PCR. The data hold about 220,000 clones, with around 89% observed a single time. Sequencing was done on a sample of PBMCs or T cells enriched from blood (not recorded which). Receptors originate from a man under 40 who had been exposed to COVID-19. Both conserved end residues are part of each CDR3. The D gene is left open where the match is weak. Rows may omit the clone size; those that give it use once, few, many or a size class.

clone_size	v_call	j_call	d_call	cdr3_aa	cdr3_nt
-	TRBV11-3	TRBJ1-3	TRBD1	CASSPGGSGNTIYF	TGTGCCAGCAGCCCAGGGGGCTCTGGAAACACCATATATTTT
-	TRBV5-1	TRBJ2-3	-	CASSLSRRGTDTQYF	TGCGCCAGCAGCTTGTCCCGACGGGGCACAGATACGCAGTATTTT
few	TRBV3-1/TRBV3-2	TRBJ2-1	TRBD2	CASSDGLAAPLEQFF	TGTGCCAGCAGTGATGGACTAGCGGCCCCACTAGAGCAGTTCTTC
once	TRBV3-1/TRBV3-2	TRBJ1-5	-	CASSRRTDQPQHF	TGTGCCAGCAGCCGCCGGACAGATCAGCCCCAGCATTTT
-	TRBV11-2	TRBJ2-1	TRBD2	CASSSLAGGYNEQFF	TGTGCCAGCAGTTCTCTAGCGGGGGGGTACAATGAGCAGTTCTTC
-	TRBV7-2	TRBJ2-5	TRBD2	CALGTGGSKTQYF	TGTGCCCTCGGGACGGGGGGTTCGAAGACCCAGTACTTC
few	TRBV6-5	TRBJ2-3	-	CASSYDEGAAQYF	TGTGCCAGCAGTTACGACGAAGGGGCGGCGCAGTATTTT
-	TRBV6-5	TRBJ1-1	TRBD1	CASSYLVSGGTEAFF	TGTGCCAGCAGTTACCTAGTCTCAGGGGGCACTGAAGCTTTCTTT
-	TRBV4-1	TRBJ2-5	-	CASSQEDSGTQYF	TGCGCCAGCAGCCAAGAGGACTCAGGGACCCAGTACTTC
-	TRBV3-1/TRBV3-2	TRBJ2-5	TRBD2	CASKDPSGGSETQYF	TGTGCCAGCAAAGATCCTAGCGGGGGTTCCGAGACCCAGTACTTC
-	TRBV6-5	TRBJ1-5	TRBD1	CASFEGGQGQPQHF	TGTGCCAGCTTCGAGGGGGGACAGGGGCAGCCCCAGCATTTT
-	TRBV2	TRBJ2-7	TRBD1	CASTITQTGLSEQYF	TGTGCCAGCACCATCACCCAGACAGGGCTGAGCGAGCAGTACTTC
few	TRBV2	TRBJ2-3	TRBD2	CASSEGEAGGRGVAQYF	TGTGCCAGCAGTGAGGGAGAAGCGGGGGGGCGAGGGGTCGCGCAGTATTTT
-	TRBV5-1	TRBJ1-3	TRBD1	CASSLTGASGNTIYF	TGCGCCAGCAGCTTGACAGGGGCCTCTGGAAACACCATATATTTT
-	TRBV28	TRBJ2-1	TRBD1	CASSPTGFHEQFF	TGTGCCAGCAGTCCGACAGGGTTCCATGAGCAGTTCTTC
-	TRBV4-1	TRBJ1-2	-	CASSQVLSGSNYGYTF	TGCGCCAGCAGCCAAGTTCTGTCAGGGTCGAACTATGGCTACACCTTC